The source of this T cell receptor (beta chain) is a study of human T cells and chemical hapten exposure. This clonotype was recorded a few times. CDR1 is MNHEY, CDR2 SVGEGT, per germline. Trimming stripped 1 base from V and 6 bases from J, with 9 bases between. The CDR3 is 14 residues long. TCRdb re-called the RACE reads through MiXCR, storing one row per CDR3 protein. The table includes 90,000 or so distinct CDR3 sequences, around 8.8% detected once. Sample time point: pre-sensitization, week 0. Indicated treatment: therapeutic diphenylcyclopropenone sensitization with weekly scalp DPC. The donor pool consisted of alopecia patients aged 18 to 70 years, considered suitable for DPC.

The source is a man aged 40-50 years with alopecia areata. Some clones in this sample may be carry-over from other donors' samples. The sequences come from whole blood, collected in connection with sensitization to the hapten diphenylcyclopropenone (DPC). The chain uses TRBV6-2 or TRBV6-3 and TRBJ2-2; D is uncertain. CDR3 nucleotide sequence: TGTGCCAGCAGTTACTTCAGAGAGGCCGGGGAGCTGTTTTTT. As protein: CASSYFREAGELFF.